This TCR beta chain originates from a study of T cell repertoires in cytomegalovirus infection. Whole-study context: From public TCR beta signatures came an indication of both CMV infection and matching HLA type.

In its sample, this clonotype was seen a few times. Its target is unknown. Germline V gene lookup returns CDR1 MDHEN and CDR2 SYDVKM. V lost 6 bases, J lost 2 bases, and 14 bases lay in between. The CDR3 is 14 residues long. TCRdb re-called the reads with MiXCR, one entry per CDR3 protein. Of nearly 650,000 distinct CDR3 sequences in the sample, approximately 25% were seen once. Regarding the study as a whole: HLA-C-restricted CMV clonotypes gave the most frequent clonotype in two of eight donors.

The receptor was derived from a human donor in good health (CMV status not recorded). Some clones in this sample may be carry-over from other donors' samples. The genes are TRBV28 and TRBJ2-7, with a possible D match to TRBD1 (6 bases). The material sequenced was CD8+ T cells from PBMCs. The CDR3: CASRPPDSPYEQYV. The CDR3 DNA follows: TGTGCCAGCAGGCCTCCGGACAGCCCCTACGAGCAGTACGTC.